This T cell receptor (beta chain) was retrieved from a study of T cell responses to AZD1222 COVID-19 vaccine. The protocol was immunoSEQ multiplex PCR, while the TCRdb copy is restricted to in-frame clones and leaves out a portion. The sample holds approximately 120,000 clones, 80% to 90% seen once. The ends were cut back, 2 bases at V and 4 bases at J, with 9 bases in the middle. This CDR3 is 13 amino acids long. Germline V CDR1 and CDR2: GTSNPN, SVGIG (reference sequence). This TCR was sampled from an adult in good health. The sequences come from peripheral blood, collected on day 0 of AZD1222 vaccination. V gene TRBV30 combines with J gene TRBJ2-1, with D perhaps being TRBD1 or TRBD2 (5 bases each). This CDR3 reads CAWSRGAYNEQFF. In DNA, the CDR3 is TGTGCCTGGAGTAGGGGAGCTTACAATGAGCAGTTCTTC.